A selection of T cell receptor beta chains follows, all from one sample in a study of beta chain features in type 1 diabetes. This table comes from immunoSEQ multiplex PCR, and its TCRdb copy is limited to in-frame clones, with some not included. The sample holds approximately 160,000 clones, around 63% seen once. The sample taken for sequencing was naive CD4+ T cells from blood. The receptors shown here come from a man between 25 and 39 years old with type 1 diabetes. The CDR3 runs from the conserved cysteine through the conserved F or W. Fields, in order: J gene, D gene, clone size, V gene, CDR3 protein, CDR3 DNA. A D gene is named only where the DNA matches it firmly. The size of a clone is reported for some rows only, either as once, few or many, or as a class for expanded clones.

TRBJ1-1,TRBD1,NA,TRBV7-2,CASSPQGDTEAFF,TGTGCCAGCAGTCCACAGGGGGACACTGAAGCTTTCTTT
TRBJ2-7,NA,NA,TRBV14,CASSVGFTYEQYF,TGTGCCAGCAGCGTTGGCTTTACCTACGAGCAGTACTTC
TRBJ2-7,NA,NA,TRBV7-2,CASSSSRVHDEQYF,TGTGCCAGCAGCTCAAGTCGCGTCCACGACGAGCAGTACTTC
TRBJ1-2,NA,NA,TRBV29-1,CSVEYPGRDLGYTF,TGCAGCGTTGAATACCCAGGGAGGGATTTGGGCTACACCTTC
TRBJ2-7,TRBD2,NA,TRBV7-2,CASSPYRLAGYEQYF,TGTGCCAGCAGCCCATATCGACTAGCGGGGTACGAGCAGTACTTC
TRBJ1-2,TRBD1,NA,TRBV5-6,CASTLQGAYTMEGYTF,TGTGCCAGCACCCTTCAGGGGGCGTATACTATGGAAGGCTACACCTTC
TRBJ2-2,TRBD1,few,TRBV9,CASSFGQGNTGELFF,TGTGCCAGCAGCTTCGGACAGGGGAACACCGGGGAGCTGTTTTTT
TRBJ2-3,NA,NA,TRBV11-2,CASSLAMYRTDTQYF,TGTGCCAGCAGCTTAGCCATGTACCGCACAGATACGCAGTATTTT
TRBJ1-1,TRBD1,NA,TRBV14,CASSLRQGMNTEAFF,TGTGCCAGCAGCCTGCGACAGGGGATGAACACTGAAGCTTTCTTT
TRBJ2-1,NA,NA,TRBV6-5,CASSFYGRFYNEQFF,TGTGCCAGCAGTTTTTATGGCAGATTCTACAATGAGCAGTTCTTC
TRBJ1-3,NA,few,TRBV4-1,CASSQDRGSGNTIYF,TGCGCCAGCAGCCAAGACAGGGGCTCTGGAAACACCATATATTTT
TRBJ2-7,NA,NA,TRBV27,CASSSSTALISYEQYF,TGTGCCAGCAGTTCCTCGACAGCCCTTATCTCCTACGAGCAGTACTTC
TRBJ2-3,TRBD2,NA,TRBV7-9,CASSLGLAESTDTQYF,TGTGCCAGCAGCCTGGGACTAGCGGAGAGCACAGATACGCAGTATTTT
TRBJ1-6,NA,NA,TRBV7-9,CASSWQGQSPLHF,TGTGCCAGCAGCTGGCAGGGTCAATCACCCCTCCACTTT
TRBJ2-3,NA,NA,TRBV9,CASSVDPEGTDTQYF,TGTGCCAGCAGCGTAGATCCAGAAGGCACAGATACGCAGTATTTT
TRBJ1-5,NA,once,TRBV30,CAWSVRGNQPQHF,TGTGCCTGGAGTGTACGTGGCAATCAGCCCCAGCATTTT